This TCR beta chain derives from a study of blood T cell repertoires in COVID-19. On the study more broadly: The origin of the acute and convalescent COVID-19 samples was the United States, Italy and Spain.

This study enrolled people aged roughly 18 to 89 from 24 US geographic areas. It was within 2 weeks before study entry that exposed participants met a COVID-19 case. As originally analysed: Estimation of nucleated cell counts was performed using reference gene primer amplification. The protocol was immunoSEQ multiplex PCR, while the TCRdb copy is restricted to in-frame clones and leaves out a portion. D and trimming were read from the DNA, whereas the V and J calls and clone size are those reported in that table. This sample yields 150,000 or so clones, of which 87% are seen a single time; less than 5% belongs to the top ten. The CDR3 loop spans 19 amino acids. From germline, CDR1 is MDHEN and CDR2 SYDVKM. After removal of 5 bases from V and 1 base from J, the junction contained 13 bases not matched to a gene.

The TCR comes from a woman in her thirties or forties who had been exposed to COVID-19. This rearrangement joins TRBV28 to TRBJ2-5; 13 bases fit TRBD2. What was sequenced was PBMCs or T cells enriched from blood (not recorded which). The CDR3 bases are TGTGCCAGCAGTCCCCCCCCCGGACTAGCGGGAGTTGGCCAAGAGACCCAGTACTTC. Amino acids: CASSPPPGLAGVGQETQYF.